This T cell receptor (beta chain) is drawn from a study of blood T cells in healthy people across ages. Study as a whole: The capture of about one barcoded beta molecule per two T cells was achieved by template switching.

This clonotype was found a few times. An end of the junction does not agree with germline; a read error may underlie this. Primers used in a second PCR of about 7 to 12 cycles were a sample-barcoded 5' primer and a J-beta primer mix. Unique molecular identifiers of 12 random nucleotides labeled each cDNA. TCRdb re-derived calls from the 5' RACE reads in MiXCR, one entry per CDR3 protein. The sample has hundreds of thousands of distinct CDR3 sequences, about half seen once; the top ten hold 30% to 35%. Per germline, CDR1 LGHNA and CDR2 YNFKEQ. The CDR3 has 13 residues. The material sequenced was blood. This receptor was identified in a woman in her sixties in good health. The chain combines TRBV4-2 with TRBJ1-1; 8 nucleotides agree with TRBD1. The CDR3 spells CASSQDPDREVFF. The CDR3 DNA reads TGTGCCAGCAGCCAAGATCCGGACAGGGAAGTTTTCTTT.